This is a list of T cell receptor beta chains from one sample in a study of cytomegalovirus exposure and HLA in healthy donors. Measured with immunoSEQ multiplex PCR; TCRdb has only the in-frame clones, and not every one. The repertoire includes under 150,000 clones, about four fifths of them detected once, and 0.55% to 0.85% sits in the top ten. The sequenced material came from PBMCs. The receptor source for this set is a man between 18 and 35 years old in good health and CMV-seronegative. CDR3s include the opening cysteine and the closing phenylalanine or tryptophan. D genes are given only for firm matches. Clone size is not always given. Where it is, it says once, few, many or a class for expanded clones.

clone size,J gene,D gene,V gene,CDR3 DNA,CDR3 protein
.,TRBJ1-1,.,TRBV30,TGTGCCTGGAGTCGCGTGAACACTGAAGCTTTCTTT,CAWSRVNTEAFF
few,TRBJ2-3,.,TRBV5-1,TGCGCCAGCAGCTTGGCAGAGACTAGCACAGATACGCAGTATTTT,CASSLAETSTDTQYF
.,TRBJ1-6,.,TRBV30,TGTGCCTGGCGAAAGCGGGCTGGGCACTCACCCCTCCACTTT,CAWRKRAGHSPLHF
.,TRBJ2-6,.,TRBV10-1,TGCGCCAGCGCCCCCGGTTCTGGGGCCAACGTCCTGACTTTC,CASAPGSGANVLTF
.,TRBJ1-1,.,TRBV7-2,TGTGCCAGCAGCCGGGGACAGAACACTGAAGCTTTCTTT,CASSRGQNTEAFF
few,TRBJ2-2,.,TRBV5-6,TGTGCCAGCGGGGAGGGGGTCGGGGAGCTGTTTTTT,CASGEGVGELFF
.,TRBJ1-2,.,TRBV9,TGTGCCAGCACGAAGGGGGGGGATCGGAACTATGGCTACACCTTC,CASTKGGDRNYGYTF
.,TRBJ2-1,TRBD2,TRBV5-1,TGCGCCAGCAGCTTGGGGGCCCGCGGGGGGGACATCAATGAGCAGTTCTTC,CASSLGARGGDINEQFF
.,TRBJ2-2,.,TRBV29-1,TGCAGCGTGAGGGACTCCCTAAGAACTGGGGAGCTGTTTTTT,CSVRDSLRTGELFF
few,TRBJ1-6,.,TRBV5-4,TGTGCCAGCAGCCCCTACGGCGGTAGCTCCTATAATTCACCCCTCCACTTT,CASSPYGGSSYNSPLHF